These T cell receptor beta chains were read from a single sample in a study of cytomegalovirus exposure and HLA in healthy donors. Assay used: immunoSEQ multiplex PCR; TCRdb lists only in-frame clones, some missing. The data show 95,000 to 150,000 clones, about two thirds seen once. Sample: PBMCs. Receptor source: a young man in good health and CMV-seronegative. Both conserved end residues are part of each CDR3. The D gene is left open where the match is weak. Where a row states a size, it is once, few, many or the class of an expanded clone; other rows omit it.

V	D	J	size	CDR3	DNA
TRBV10-3	NA	TRBJ1-5	NA	CAANTGNQPQHF	TGTGCCGCGAATACGGGCAATCAGCCCCAGCATTTT
TRBV5-1	NA	TRBJ1-1	few	CASSFQNTEAFF	TGCGCCAGCAGCTTCCAGAACACTGAAGCTTTCTTT
TRBV5-6	NA	TRBJ2-3	NA	CASSETVSDTQYF	TGTGCCAGCAGTGAGACAGTATCAGATACGCAGTATTTT
TRBV2	TRBD1	TRBJ1-5	NA	CANLDRGWDQPQHF	TGTGCCAACCTCGACAGGGGATGGGATCAGCCCCAGCATTTT
TRBV29-1	TRBD2	TRBJ2-3	NA	CSVVWASGGPFSTDTQYF	TGCAGCGTTGTTTGGGCTAGCGGGGGCCCTTTTAGCACAGATACGCAGTATTTT
TRBV4-3	TRBD2	TRBJ2-1	NA	CASSPLVPGLAGGPHSEQFF	TGCGCCAGCAGCCCCTTAGTCCCGGGACTAGCGGGGGGGCCTCACAGTGAGCAGTTCTTC
TRBV6-5	TRBD1	TRBJ1-5	NA	CASLPSRNRGQPQHF	TGTGCCAGCCTACCGAGTAGGAACAGGGGACAGCCCCAGCATTTT
TRBV5-4	TRBD1	TRBJ1-6	once	CASSGQGNSPLHF	TGTGCCAGCAGCGGACAGGGAAATTCACCCCTCCACTTT
TRBV4-3	TRBD1	TRBJ1-2	NA	CASSQGVRGGSPYGYTF	TGCGCCAGCAGCCAAGGGGTAAGAGGGGGCTCCCCCTATGGCTACACCTTC
TRBV5-1	NA	TRBJ2-1	NA	CASSLMGGNSYNEQFF	TGCGCCAGCAGCTTGATGGGAGGCAATTCCTACAATGAGCAGTTCTTC
TRBV5-1	NA	TRBJ2-1	NA	CASSSPTSYNEQFF	TGCGCCAGCAGCTCCCCTACTTCCTACAATGAGCAGTTCTTC
TRBV14	NA	TRBJ2-5	NA	CASSQDAYRGETQYF	TGTGCCAGCAGCCAAGATGCTTACCGGGGGGAGACCCAGTACTTC
TRBV4-1	TRBD2	TRBJ2-2	once	CASSQSVTSGDRGELFF	TGCGCCAGCAGCCAATCTGTTACTAGCGGGGACCGGGGGGAGCTGTTTTTT
TRBV27	NA	TRBJ1-6	few	CASSLGQGGYNSPLHF	TGTGCCAGCAGTTTGGGTCAGGGCGGCTATAATTCACCCCTCCACTTT
TRBV27	NA	TRBJ1-5	few	CASSLFSGFGLMPQHF	TGTGCCAGCAGTCTTTTTTCGGGATTTGGGTTGATGCCCCAGCATTTT
TRBV27	TRBD1	TRBJ1-4	NA	CASSWTGVDEKLFF	TGTGCCAGCAGTTGGACAGGGGTGGATGAAAAACTGTTTTTT
TRBV4-1	NA	TRBJ2-3	NA	CASSQRGADTQYF	TGCGCCAGCAGCCAGCGCGGGGCAGATACGCAGTATTTT
TRBV18	NA	TRBJ1-2	few	CASSPGQLYGYTF	TGTGCCAGCTCACCAGGACAGTTATATGGCTACACCTTC
TRBV7-2	NA	TRBJ1-4	NA	CASSLVRGGNEKLFF	TGTGCCAGCAGCTTAGTGCGGGGCGGAAATGAAAAACTGTTTTTT
TRBV15	NA	TRBJ1-2	once	CATSPKPTRYYTF	TGTGCCACCAGCCCTAAGCCCACGAGATACTACACCTTC
TRBV9	NA	TRBJ2-7	NA	CASSEGGGGYEQYF	TGTGCCAGCAGCGAAGGGGGAGGGGGCTACGAGCAGTACTTC
TRBV19	NA	TRBJ1-4	NA	CASSSPGRTNEKLFF	TGTGCCAGTAGTAGTCCAGGGAGGACTAATGAAAAACTGTTTTTT
TRBV5-1	TRBD1	TRBJ2-7	NA	CASSEPGTGFYEQYF	TGCGCCAGCAGCGAACCCGGGACAGGGTTTTACGAGCAGTACTTC
TRBV20-1	NA	TRBJ2-7	NA	CSAFGEYEQYF	TGCAGTGCATTCGGGGAGTACGAGCAGTACTTC
TRBV2	TRBD2	TRBJ2-1	NA	CASSPRTSGANEQFF	TGTGCCAGCAGTCCAAGGACTAGCGGGGCCAATGAGCAGTTCTTC
TRBV2	NA	TRBJ1-5	NA	CASSGSGVSNQPQHF	TGTGCCAGCAGTGGATCAGGGGTTTCCAATCAGCCCCAGCATTTT
TRBV27	TRBD2	TRBJ2-7	NA	CASVQGASGAYEQYF	TGTGCCAGCGTGCAAGGGGCTAGCGGAGCCTACGAGCAGTACTTC
TRBV4-3	TRBD1	TRBJ1-1	NA	CASSQDMGWTGGEAFF	TGCGCCAGCAGCCAAGACATGGGGTGGACAGGTGGTGAAGCTTTCTTT
TRBV2	NA	TRBJ2-7	NA	CASDGAYEQYF	TGTGCCAGTGACGGAGCTTACGAGCAGTACTTC
TRBV12-5	TRBD1	TRBJ1-1	few	CASALPGTGFDTEAFF	TGTGCTAGTGCCCTTCCCGGGACAGGGTTCGACACTGAAGCTTTCTTT
TRBV5-8	NA	TRBJ1-6	NA	CASSRQRSSYNSPLHF	TGTGCCAGCAGCCGACAGAGAAGCTCCTATAATTCACCCCTCCACTTT
TRBV4-1	TRBD2	TRBJ2-1	NA	CASSQRLAGDYNEQFF	TGCGCCAGCAGCCAACGTCTAGCGGGGGACTACAATGAGCAGTTCTTC
TRBV6-7	TRBD2	TRBJ2-3	NA	CASSYVAGGVDTQYF	TGTGCCAGCAGTTACGTGGCGGGGGGGGTCGATACGCAGTATTTT
TRBV18	NA	TRBJ1-1	NA	CASSPPIGGFSTEAFF	TGTGCCAGCTCACCACCGATCGGGGGTTTTAGTACTGAAGCTTTCTTT
TRBV12-5	NA	TRBJ2-1	NA	CASGFSGSGNEQFF	TGTGCTAGTGGTTTTTCGGGATCTGGGAATGAGCAGTTCTTC
TRBV7-3	TRBD2	TRBJ2-3	NA	CASSLIARGTSSYPSGTDTQYF	TGTGCCAGCAGCTTAATAGCGCGGGGGACTAGCTCCTACCCTTCGGGGACAGATACGCAGTATTTT
TRBV5-1	NA	TRBJ2-7	NA	CASSLAGQPEQYF	TGCGCCAGCAGCTTGGCCGGACAGCCCGAGCAGTACTTC
TRBV19	NA	TRBJ2-3	NA	CASSRFGGRESTDTQYF	TGTGCCAGTAGTAGGTTCGGAGGGCGTGAGTCCACAGATACGCAGTATTTT
TRBV4-1	NA	TRBJ2-7	once	CASSQVLGGYEQYF	TGCGCCAGCAGCCAAGTACTTGGAGGGTACGAGCAGTACTTC
TRBV7-9	NA	TRBJ2-2	NA	CASSFILGTGELFF	TGTGCCAGCAGCTTCATTCTCGGCACCGGGGAGCTGTTTTTT
TRBV2	NA	TRBJ2-1	NA	CASSLLSKSNEQFF	TGTGCCAGCAGTCTTCTAAGTAAGTCCAATGAGCAGTTCTTC
TRBV2	TRBD2	TRBJ2-1	NA	CASSGGGGPYNEQFF	TGTGCCAGCAGTGGGGGCGGGGGGCCATACAATGAGCAGTTCTTC
TRBV10-3	TRBD1	TRBJ1-6	NA	CAISEGQGLPPLHF	TGTGCCATCAGTGAGGGACAGGGGTTGCCACCCCTCCACTTT
TRBV6-5	NA	TRBJ2-1	NA	CASSYQASYNEQFF	TGTGCCAGCAGTTATCAAGCCTCCTACAATGAGCAGTTCTTC
TRBV5-1	TRBD2	TRBJ2-1	NA	CASSLLVSGGNNEQFF	TGCGCCAGCAGCTTGCTAGTTAGCGGGGGGAATAATGAGCAGTTCTTC
TRBV2	NA	TRBJ2-5	NA	CASSELSKETQYF	TGTGCCAGCAGTGAATTGTCTAAAGAGACCCAGTACTTC
TRBV28	NA	TRBJ1-5	NA	CASREGLSNQPQHF	TGTGCCAGCAGGGAGGGGCTCAGCAATCAGCCCCAGCATTTT
TRBV5-1	TRBD2	TRBJ2-3	few	CASSLSSGTDTQYF	TGCGCCAGCAGCTTGAGTAGCGGGACAGATACGCAGTATTTT
TRBV6-1	TRBD1	TRBJ1-2	NA	CASVPGQGYYGYTF	TGTGCCAGCGTCCCGGGACAGGGGTACTATGGCTACACCTTC
TRBV7-2	NA	TRBJ2-5	NA	CASSPQGWGQETQYF	TGTGCCAGCAGCCCCCAGGGTTGGGGACAAGAGACCCAGTACTTC
TRBV11-2	NA	TRBJ2-5	few	CASSLETNDYQETQYF	TGTGCCAGCAGCTTAGAGACTAACGACTACCAAGAGACCCAGTACTTC
TRBV7-9	TRBD1	TRBJ1-5	NA	CASSPTGTGNNQPQHF	TGTGCCAGCAGCCCAACCGGGACAGGGAACAATCAGCCCCAGCATTTT
TRBV29-1	NA	TRBJ2-2	NA	CSVESLTTGELFF	TGCAGCGTTGAATCCCTAACCACCGGGGAGCTGTTTTTT
TRBV11-2	TRBD2	TRBJ2-2	NA	CASSLGLAGAGELFF	TGTGCCAGCAGCTTAGGGCTAGCGGGGGCCGGGGAGCTGTTTTTT
TRBV5-4	NA	TRBJ2-2	NA	CASSLSGITGELFF	TGTGCCAGCAGCTTGTCGGGTATCACCGGGGAGCTGTTTTTT